This record concerns one T cell receptor beta chain sequence. The antigen is undetermined. The data belong to a study of OX40 agonist ivuxolimab in advanced cancers. Findings of the study overall: Antigen specificity was not determined for the expanded peripheral T cells. More expanded clones were found, on average, in CD8+ than in CD4+ T cells.

The table came from immunoSEQ multiplex PCR; TCRdb's copy has only in-frame clones and leaves some out. The sample holds about 64,000 clones, about 88% seen once. This sequence was found in an adult with an advanced solid tumor such as melanoma, head and neck, liver or kidney cancer. Sequencing used CD4+ or CD8+ T cells sorted from blood, obtained in a trial of the OX40 agonist ivuxolimab.

CDR3 amino acids: CASRTAVRADTQYF. CDR3 nucleotides: TGTGCCAGCAGAACCGCGGTTCGGGCAGATACGCAGTATTTT. The V gene is TRBV6-1, the J gene TRBJ2-3; D call uncertain. Trimming pared 6 bases from V and 4 bases from J, leaving 14 bases between. Per the germline V gene, CDR1 is MNHNS and CDR2 is SASEGT. The CDR3 covers 14 residues.